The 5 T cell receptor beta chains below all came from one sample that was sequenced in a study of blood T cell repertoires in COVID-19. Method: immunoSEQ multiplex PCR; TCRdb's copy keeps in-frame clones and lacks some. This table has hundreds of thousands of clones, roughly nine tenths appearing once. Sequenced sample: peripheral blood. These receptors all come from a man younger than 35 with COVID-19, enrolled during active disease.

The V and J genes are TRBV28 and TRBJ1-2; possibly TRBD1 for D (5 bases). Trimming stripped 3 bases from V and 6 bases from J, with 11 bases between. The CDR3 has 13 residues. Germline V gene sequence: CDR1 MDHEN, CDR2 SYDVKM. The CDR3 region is CASSFFPGDGYTF. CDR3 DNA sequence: TGTGCCAGCAGTTTTTTTCCGGGGGATGGCTACACCTTC.

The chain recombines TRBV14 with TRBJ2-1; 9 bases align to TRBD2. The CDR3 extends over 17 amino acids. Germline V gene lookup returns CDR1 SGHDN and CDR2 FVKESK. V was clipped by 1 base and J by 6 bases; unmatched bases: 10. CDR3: CASSQAWGLALSNEQFF. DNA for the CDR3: TGTGCCAGCAGCCAAGCCTGGGGACTAGCTTTGAGCAATGAGCAGTTCTTC. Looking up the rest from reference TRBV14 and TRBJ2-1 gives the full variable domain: EAGVTQFPSHSVIEKGQTVTLRCDPISGHDNLYWYRRVMGKEIKFLLHFVKESKQDESGMPNNRFLAERTGGTYSTLKVQPAELEDSGVYFCASSQAWGLALSNEQFFGPGTRLTVL.

The CDR3 nucleotides read TGTGCCAGCAGCCAGGAGGGGCGGGGGTTCACTGAAGCTTTCTTT. Translating it yields CASSQEGRGFTEAFF. The J gene is TRBJ1-1, the V gene TRBV4-2, with D possibly TRBD1 on 5 matching bases. V dropped 3 bases and J dropped 4 bases, with 15 bases sitting between them. The CDR3 contains 15 residues. Germline assignment: CDR1 LGHNA and CDR2 YNFKEQ.

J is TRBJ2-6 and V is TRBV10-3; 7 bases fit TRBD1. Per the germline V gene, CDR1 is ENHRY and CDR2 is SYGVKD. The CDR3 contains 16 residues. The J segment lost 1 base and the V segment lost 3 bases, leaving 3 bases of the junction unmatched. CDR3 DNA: TGTGCCATCAGTGACCCGACAGGGTCTGGGGCCAACGTCCTGACTTTC. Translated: CAISDPTGSGANVLTF.

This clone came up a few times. The CDR3 DNA sequence: TGTGCCAGCAGCTCAGACAGAGACTCTGGAAACACCATATATTTT. It is translated as CASSSDRDSGNTIYF. The chain recombines TRBV5-4 with TRBJ1-3, with a weak D call TRBD1 (5 bases). Looked up from germline, CDR1 is SGHNT and CDR2 is YYREEE (reference sequence). The germline V and J ends were trimmed by 3 bases and 0 bases, with 10 bases remaining between them. The CDR3 has 15 amino acids. Full variable domain (missing parts from reference TRBV5-4 and TRBJ1-3): ETGVTQSPTHLIKTRGQQVTLRCSSQSGHNTVSWYQQALGQGPQFIFQYYREEENGRGNFPPRFSGLQFPNYSSELNVNALELDDSALYLCASSSDRDSGNTIYFGEGSWLTVV.